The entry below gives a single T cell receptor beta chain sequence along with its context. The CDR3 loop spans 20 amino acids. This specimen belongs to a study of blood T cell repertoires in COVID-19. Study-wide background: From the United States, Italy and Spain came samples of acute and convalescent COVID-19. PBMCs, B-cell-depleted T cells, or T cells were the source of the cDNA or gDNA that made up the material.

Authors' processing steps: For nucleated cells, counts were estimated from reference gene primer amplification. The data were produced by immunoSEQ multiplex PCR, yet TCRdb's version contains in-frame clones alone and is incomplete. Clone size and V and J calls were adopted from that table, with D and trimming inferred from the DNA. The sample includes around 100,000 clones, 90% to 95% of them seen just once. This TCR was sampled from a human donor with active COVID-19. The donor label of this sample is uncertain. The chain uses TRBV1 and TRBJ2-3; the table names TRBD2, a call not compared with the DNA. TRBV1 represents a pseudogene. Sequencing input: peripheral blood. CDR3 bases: TGCACCAGCAGCCGTAGGGGACTAGCGGGGATGGGGACTAGCACAGATACGCAGTATTTT. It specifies CTSSRRGLAGMGTSTDTQYF.